These T cell receptor beta chains were read from a single sample in a study of T cell repertoires in cytomegalovirus infection. TCRdb re-called the reads with MiXCR, one entry per CDR3 protein. Among more than 350,000 distinct CDR3 sequences listed, approximately 31% were seen once. Sequenced material: PBMCs. These receptor sequences come from a human donor in good health (CMV status not recorded). Some clones in this sample may be carry-over from other donors' samples. CDR3s include the opening cysteine and the closing phenylalanine or tryptophan. The order of the fields is V gene, clone size, D gene, J gene, CDR3 DNA, CDR3 protein. A D gene is named only where the DNA matches it firmly. Where a row states a size, it is once, few, many or the class of an expanded clone; other rows omit it.

>TRBV19|-|-|TRBJ2-3
TGTGCCAGTAGGTCGCCTAAGGGGCGAACGCAGTATTTT
CASRSPKGRTQYF
>TRBV19|few|-|TRBJ1-2
TGTGCCAGTAAGGGCTTATTTTATGGCTACACCTTC
CASKGLFYGYTF
>TRBV12-3/TRBV12-4|-|-|TRBJ2-1
TGTGCCAGCAGTTTTGCGGGGAATGAGCAGTTCTTC
CASSFAGNEQFF
>TRBV9|-|-|TRBJ2-3
TGTGCCAGCAGCGTTGCAATAGATACGCAGTATTTT
CASSVAIDTQYF
>TRBV7-3|-|-|TRBJ1-2
TGTGCCAGCAGCTCCTACGTTGGCAGGCACTATGGCTACACCTTC
CASSSYVGRHYGYTF
>TRBV12-3/TRBV12-4|-|TRBD1|TRBJ2-6
TGTGCCAGCAGCATACCGAGACGGACAGGGACTGGGGCCAACGTCCTGACTTTC
CASSIPRRTGTGANVLTF
>TRBV6-1|few|-|TRBJ1-6
TGTGCCAGCAGTGAATCAGTCTATAATTCACCCCTCCACTTT
CASSESVYNSPLHF
>TRBV2|many|-|TRBJ2-1
TGTGCCAGCCGGGACAACAATGAGCAGTTCTTC
CASRDNNEQFF
>TRBV7-8|many|-|TRBJ2-3
TGTGCCAGCAGCTTGGGTGTGGAGGATACGCAGTATTTT
CASSLGVEDTQYF
>TRBV20-1|few|TRBD2|TRBJ2-3
TGCAGTGCGCGCCTGCCCCCCGCATCAAGGACTAGCGGAATCACAGATACGCAGTATTTT
CSARLPPASRTSGITDTQYF
>TRBV18|-|TRBD1|TRBJ2-1
TGTGCCAGCTCACCACCAGACAGGGGCAATGAGCAGTTCTTC
CASSPPDRGNEQFF
>TRBV11-2|many|TRBD2|TRBJ2-5
TGTGCCAGCAGCTTGAGGATTGGGACTAGCGAAGAGACCCAGTACTTC
CASSLRIGTSEETQYF
>TRBV4-3|-|-|TRBJ2-3
TGCGCCAGCAGCCAAAGTCCGATTCGAGATACGCATTATTTT
CASSQSPIRDTHYF
>TRBV6-1|few|TRBD1|TRBJ2-3
TGTGCCAGCAGTGCGCTGGACAGGCCCACAGATACGCAGTATTTT
CASSALDRPTDTQYF
>TRBV5-4|-|TRBD1|TRBJ1-1
TGTGCCAGCAGATATACGGGACAGGGGAACACTGAAGCTTTCTTT
CASRYTGQGNTEAFF
>TRBV11-2|-|-|TRBJ2-5
TGTGCCAGCAGCTTACATCAAGGAACCATCCAAGAGACCCAGTACTTC
CASSLHQGTIQETQYF